The clone carrying this TCR beta chain was counted a few times. Its antigen is unknown. This record comes from a study of cytomegalovirus exposure and HLA in healthy donors. On the study more broadly: Tens of millions of unique TCRs from HLA-typed donors made up an early data release.

Points from the study as a whole: Most TCR beta V segments were productive about 87% or about 30% of the time in an earlier analysis. Cytomegalovirus-associated status was assigned to 164 TCR beta chains. Other equally common chains were less clonally expanded than HLA-associated TCR beta chains, a later analysis showed.

PCR amplification relied on 60 Vbeta primers (plus 13 Jbeta primers). The method was immunoSEQ multiplex PCR; TCRdb's version includes in-frame clones alone and lacks a portion of them. The sample has 150,000 or so clones, 78% seen once; the top ten hold around 3%. Germline CDR1 and CDR2: MNHEY and SMNVEV (reference sequence). This CDR3 has 15 amino acids. The V gene end was trimmed by 6 bases and the J gene end by 4 bases; junction bases not matched to a gene: 11. V is TRBV27 and J is TRBJ1-2; 7 bases map to TRBD1. The clonotype originates from a woman aged 45-60 years in good health and CMV-seropositive. Material for sequencing was PBMCs. For the CDR3, the DNA is TGTGCCAGCAGAACAGGGGAAGTAGATGGCTATGGCTACACCTTC. Its translation: CASRTGEVDGYGYTF.